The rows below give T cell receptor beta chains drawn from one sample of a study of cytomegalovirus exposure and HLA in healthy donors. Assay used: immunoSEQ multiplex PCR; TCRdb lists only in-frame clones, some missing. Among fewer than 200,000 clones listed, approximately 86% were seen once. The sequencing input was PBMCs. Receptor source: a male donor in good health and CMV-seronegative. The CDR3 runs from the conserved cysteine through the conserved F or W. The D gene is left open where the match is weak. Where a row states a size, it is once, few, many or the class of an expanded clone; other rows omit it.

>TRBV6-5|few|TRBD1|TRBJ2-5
TGTGCCAGCTCCCGGGACAGGGTGGGAGAGACCCAGTACTTC
CASSRDRVGETQYF
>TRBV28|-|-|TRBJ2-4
TGTGCCAGCAGTTTAGTATCGGGGTCCCCCCCCCAAAACATTCAGTACTTC
CASSLVSGSPPQNIQYF
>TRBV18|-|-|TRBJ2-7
TGTGCCAGCTCACCATTGGCAGGGGACTACGAGCAGTACTTC
CASSPLAGDYEQYF
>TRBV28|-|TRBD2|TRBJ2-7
TGTGCCACCCTGGCGGCCCCAGCGGGAGGGCCAGAGGGGTACGAGCAGTACTTC
CATLAAPAGGPEGYEQYF
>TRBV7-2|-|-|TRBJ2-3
TGTGCCAGCAGTTTAGCATTCAATACGCAGTATTTT
CASSLAFNTQYF
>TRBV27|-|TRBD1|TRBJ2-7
TGTGCCAGCAGTTTAACGGGACAGGGGTCCTACGAGCAGTACTTC
CASSLTGQGSYEQYF
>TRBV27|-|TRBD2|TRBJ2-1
TGTGCCAGCAGCTCAGTAGGGACTAGTCTGTCAAATGAGCAGTTCTTC
CASSSVGTSLSNEQFF
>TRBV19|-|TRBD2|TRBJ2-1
TGTGCCAGTAGTATGACACTAGCGGGGGTCAATGAGCAGTTCTTC
CASSMTLAGVNEQFF
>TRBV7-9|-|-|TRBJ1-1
TGTGCCAGCAGCCCCCGGGGGTCTAACACTGAAGCTTTCTTT
CASSPRGSNTEAFF
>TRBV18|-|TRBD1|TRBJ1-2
TGTGCCAGCTCACCAGGGACAGGGGGTAACTATGGCTACACCTTC
CASSPGTGGNYGYTF
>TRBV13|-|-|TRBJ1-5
TGTGCCAGCAGCTTAGGAGGGGCGCGGGGTCAGCCCCAGCATTTT
CASSLGGARGQPQHF
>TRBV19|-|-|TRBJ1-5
TGTGCCAGTAGTATAGATCTAACAGTAAGATATCAGCCCCAGCATTTT
CASSIDLTVRYQPQHF
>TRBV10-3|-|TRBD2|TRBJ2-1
TGTGCCATCAGTGTTAGGAGCGGGGGAAGCAATGAGCAGTTCTTC
CAISVRSGGSNEQFF
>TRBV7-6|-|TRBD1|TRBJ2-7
TGTGCCAGCAGCTCCTCCGGGACAGGGTACCACGAGCAGTACTTC
CASSSSGTGYHEQYF
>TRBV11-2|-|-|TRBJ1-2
TGTGCCAGCAGCTCGGGGGGGTACTATGGCTACACCTTC
CASSSGGYYGYTF
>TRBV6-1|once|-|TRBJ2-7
TGTGCCAGCACTGTGGCTTTCTCCTACGAGCAGTACTTC
CASTVAFSYEQYF
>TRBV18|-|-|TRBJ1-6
TGTGCCAGCTCTCTACAGGGTTATAATTCACCCCTCCACTTT
CASSLQGYNSPLHF
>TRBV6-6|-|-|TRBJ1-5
TGTGCCAGCAGTATGGACAGCTATAGCAATCAGCCCCAGCATTTT
CASSMDSYSNQPQHF
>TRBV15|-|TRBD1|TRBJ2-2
TGTGCCACCAGCAGAGCAGGGGGCGGGGAGCTGTTTTTT
CATSRAGGGELFF
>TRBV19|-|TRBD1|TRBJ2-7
TGTGCCAGTAAGTTTAGGGGGCAATCCTACGAGCAGTACTTC
CASKFRGQSYEQYF
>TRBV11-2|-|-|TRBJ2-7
TGTGCCAGCAGTCTAACAGGGCGGGAGCAGTACTTC
CASSLTGREQYF
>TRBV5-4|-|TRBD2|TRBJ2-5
TGTGCCAGCAGCCCCGTAGCGGGTGGGGAGACCCAGTACTTC
CASSPVAGGETQYF
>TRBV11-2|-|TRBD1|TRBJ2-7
TGTGCCAGCAGCCCGACCGACAGGGGTCTGAACAGCTACGAGCAGTACTTC
CASSPTDRGLNSYEQYF